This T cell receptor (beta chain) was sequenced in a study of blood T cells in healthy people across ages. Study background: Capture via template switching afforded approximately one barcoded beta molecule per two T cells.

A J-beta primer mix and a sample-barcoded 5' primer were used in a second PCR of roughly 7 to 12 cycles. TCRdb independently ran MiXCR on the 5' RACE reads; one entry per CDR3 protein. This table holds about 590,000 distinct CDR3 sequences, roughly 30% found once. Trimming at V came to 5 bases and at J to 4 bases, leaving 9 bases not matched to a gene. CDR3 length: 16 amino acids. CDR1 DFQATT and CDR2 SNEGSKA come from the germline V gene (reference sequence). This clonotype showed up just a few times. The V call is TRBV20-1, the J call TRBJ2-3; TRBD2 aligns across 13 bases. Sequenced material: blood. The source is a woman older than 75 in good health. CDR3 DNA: TGCAGTGCTTCCAGGACTAGCGGGGGTCGCGCAGATACGCAGTATTTT. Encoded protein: CSASRTSGGRADTQYF.